Listed below are T cell receptor beta chains from one sample, sequenced in a study of blood T cell repertoires in COVID-19. The assay was immunoSEQ multiplex PCR, and TCRdb's table has in-frame clones only and misses some. Of over 50,000 clones in the sample, 78% were seen once. The sample comprised peripheral blood. The receptors stem from a human donor with active or convalescent COVID-19. The donor label of this sample is uncertain. The CDR3 runs from the conserved cysteine through the conserved F or W. D genes are given only for firm matches.

V gene,D gene,J gene,CDR3 protein,CDR3 DNA
TRBV10-3,.,TRBJ1-2,CAIARDGRGDGYTF,TGTGCCATCGCCCGTGATGGCAGAGGAGATGGCTACACCTTC
TRBV7-9,TRBD1,TRBJ1-1,CASSLGSTGEVSEAFF,TGTGCCAGCAGCTTAGGGTCGACAGGGGAGGTTTCTGAAGCTTTCTTT
TRBV28,TRBD1,TRBJ2-7,CASSLTIGGQGRYEQYF,TGTGCCAGCAGTTTGACTATTGGCGGACAGGGCAGGTACGAGCAGTACTTC
TRBV5-1,TRBD2,TRBJ2-2,CASSSPLAGGLYTGELFF,TGCGCCAGCAGCTCCCCCCTAGCGGGAGGGCTGTACACCGGGGAGCTGTTTTTT
TRBV4-1,.,TRBJ1-3,CASSQGSESRPSGNTIYF,TGCGCCAGCAGCCAAGGGAGCGAATCACGACCCTCTGGAAACACCATATATTTT
TRBV6-2/TRBV6-3,TRBD2,TRBJ2-5,CASSRDLAGGPETQYF,TGTGCCAGCAGTAGGGACTTAGCGGGAGGGCCGGAGACCCAGTACTTC
TRBV2,TRBD2,TRBJ2-5,CASKREGPETQYF,TGTGCCAGCAAGCGGGAGGGCCCGGAGACCCAGTACTTC
TRBV7-2,TRBD2,TRBJ2-5,CASSFPLSGSETQYF,TGTGCCAGCAGCTTTCCCTTGAGCGGGAGCGAGACCCAGTACTTC
TRBV12-3/TRBV12-4,.,TRBJ2-7,CASSFGGHEQYF,TGTGCCAGCAGTTTCGGGGGGCACGAGCAGTACTTC
TRBV18,TRBD1,TRBJ2-5,CASSPLQGQETQYF,TGTGCCAGCTCACCATTACAGGGGCAAGAGACCCAGTACTTC